This T cell receptor (beta chain) was identified during a study of monozygotic twins with inflammatory bowel disease. Overall study findings and caveats: Fewer clonotypes were shared with others by IBD patients than by healthy twins, especially with disease activity.

About this clonotype: What it binds is unknown.

The CDR3 has 13 residues. CDR1 is MNHEY and CDR2 is SVGEGT in the germline V gene. Every TCR library drew on about 3,700 ng of total RNA. Template switching incorporated UMIs with a 6-nucleotide sample barcode. Reanalyzing the 5' RACE reads, TCRdb keeps one entry per CDR3 protein, without DNA. The sample data list just over 300,000 distinct CDR3 sequences. No T cells were sorted before total RNA was taken from whole blood. This TCR was recovered from a human donor with ulcerative colitis or Crohn's disease, or a healthy co-twin of an affected twin (not recorded which). Sequenced input: blood. The chain employs TRBV6-2 or TRBV6-3 and TRBJ1-1. The CDR3 loop is CASSYSRNTEAFF.